This TCR beta chain originates from a study of T-cell memory formation after mild COVID-19. General study findings and limits: Contracting clones localized mainly to CM and EM when CD4+ and mainly to EMRA when CD8+. Clones that shrank (day 15 to 85) were balanced CD4/CD8, whereas later expanders leaned CD4+.

With respect to this clonotype: Its antigen remains unknown.

The CDR3 length is 14 residues. The V end was cut by 1 base, the J end by 0 bases, with 6 bases between. Germline V lookup: CDR1 DFQATT, CDR2 SNEGSKA (reference sequence). Constant-segment-primed 5'RACE gave TCR alpha and TCR beta cDNA libraries with sample barcodes and UMIs. A single record per CDR3 protein comes from TCRdb applying MiXCR to the 5' RACE reads. This sample has approximately 89,000 distinct CDR3 sequences; more than 20% occur once, and the top ten carry roughly 41%. The receptor was derived from a man aged 18 to 30 who had mild COVID-19 (a few samples of this study predate the infection). Cell type and time point are not known. This rearrangement joins TRBV20-1 to TRBJ1-4; no definite D call. Sequenced material: PBMCs or a T cell subset sorted from them (not recorded which). The CDR3 DNA reads as TGCAGTGCTAGAGGGGTGGCAACTAATGAAAAACTGTTTTTT. Translating gives CSARGVATNEKLFF.